This entry is about one T cell receptor (beta chain). Its antigen is unidentified. The donors, healthy adults who were HIV-negative, had experienced no recent acute infections or vaccinations. Unsorted material relied on tens of millions of PBMCs as the source of genomic DNA. The data originate from a study of shared clonotypes between healthy human individuals. Researchers divided each subset's genomic DNA evenly across several immunoSEQ plates. Only in-frame clones appear in the TCRdb table, and some are missing; sequencing was by immunoSEQ multiplex PCR. The data hold around 500,000 clones, with approximately 79% observed a single time. This CDR3 spans 15 amino acids. J lost 3 bases, V lost 3 bases, and 4 bases had no gene match. The germline CDR1 and CDR2 sequences are LNHDA and SQIVND (reference sequence). Whole-study results and caveats: Among donors, clonotype sharing was expected to be affected by sequencing depth.

Material for sequencing was PBMCs. The origin of this receptor is a middle-aged woman in good health. Some clones in this sample may be carry-over from other donors' samples. The chain carries TRBV19 and TRBJ2-7; the match to TRBD1 covers 11 bases. The CDR3 DNA reads as TGTGCCAGTAGTATGGGACAGGGGGTCTACTACGAGCAGTACTTC. This translates into CASSMGQGVYYEQYF.